This passage covers 3 T cell receptor beta chains from one sample sequenced in a study of blood T cell repertoires in COVID-19. The assay was immunoSEQ multiplex PCR, and TCRdb's table has in-frame clones only and misses some. The repertoire holds about 130,000 clones, 85% seen once, with around 6.3% in the top ten. Sequenced material: peripheral blood. The receptors originated from an elderly man with active or convalescent COVID-19.

This clone has more than one count but fewer than ten. V is TRBV4-2 and J is TRBJ2-2, with 9 bases aligning to TRBD2. The CDR3 totals 17 residues. Looked up from germline, CDR1 is LGHNA and CDR2 is YNFKEQ. V dropped 0 bases and J dropped 2; count of bases not matched to a gene: 4. For the CDR3, the DNA is TGTGCCAGCAGCCAAGAGGCTAGCGGGGTTAACACCGGGGAGCTGTTTTTT. This sequence encodes CASSQEASGVNTGELFF.

In its sample, this clone was seen a few times. The chain carries TRBV12-3 or TRBV12-4 and TRBJ1-1, with unresolved D. V shed 8 bases and J shed 6 bases, with 16 bases lying between them. The CDR3 is 13 amino acids. Here the CDR3 reads CASLRVRASEAFF. CDR3 DNA sequence: TGTGCCAGCTTACGTGTGCGGGCCTCTGAAGCTTTCTTT.

The V call is TRBV5-1, the J call TRBJ2-7, with 10 positions matching TRBD1. The CDR3 extends over 15 amino acids. The J segment lost 7 bases and the V segment lost 2 bases, leaving 9 bases of the junction unmatched. The germline V gene has CDR1 SGHRS and CDR2 YFSETQ. DNA for the CDR3: TGCGCCAGCAGCTTCAACCGGGACAGGGGTCGGGAGCAGTACTTC. This gives the protein CASSFNRDRGREQYF.